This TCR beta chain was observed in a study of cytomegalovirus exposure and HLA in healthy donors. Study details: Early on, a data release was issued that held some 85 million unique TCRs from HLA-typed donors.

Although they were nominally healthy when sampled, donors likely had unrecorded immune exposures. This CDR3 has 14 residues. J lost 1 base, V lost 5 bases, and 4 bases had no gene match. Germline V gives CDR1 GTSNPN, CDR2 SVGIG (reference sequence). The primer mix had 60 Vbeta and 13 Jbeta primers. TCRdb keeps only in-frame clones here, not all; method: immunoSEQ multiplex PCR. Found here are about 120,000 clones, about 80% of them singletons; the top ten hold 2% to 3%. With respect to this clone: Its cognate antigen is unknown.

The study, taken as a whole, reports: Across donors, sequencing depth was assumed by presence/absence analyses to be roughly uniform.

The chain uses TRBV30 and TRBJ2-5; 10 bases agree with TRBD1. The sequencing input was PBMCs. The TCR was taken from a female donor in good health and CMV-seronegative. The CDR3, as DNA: TGTGCCTGGGACAGGGGGCCCTCCCAAGAGACCCAGTACTTC. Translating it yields CAWDRGPSQETQYF.